In this sample, the clone carrying this T cell receptor (beta chain) turned up once. What it binds is not known. This CDR3 comprises 17 residues. Germline assignment: CDR1 WSHSY and CDR2 SAAADI. V was trimmed by 3 bases and J by 0 bases, leaving 15 bases between them. Produced via immunoSEQ multiplex PCR; TCRdb's table is partial and in-frame only. Altogether around 2,000,000 clones are present, 85% to 95% being singletons, with the ten largest covering 0.95% to 1.5%. These data originate in a study of shared clonotypes between healthy human individuals. Turning to the study itself: Every donor yielded three CD4 naive, three CD4 memory, two CD8 naive and one CD8 memory plate. Study-wide results and limits: Generation probability values for non-shared clonotypes were lower than those for clonotypes shared by all four donors. Large depth notwithstanding, sorted-subset sequencing proved incomplete by rarefaction.

Cells designated naive CD8 were CD45RO-negative and were positively selected for CCR7, with terminally differentiated effector memory CD45RA+ cells excluded. Adult donors, all healthy and HIV-negative, had no recent acute infections or vaccinations. The sample was naive CD8+ T cells sorted from blood. The sequence was collected from a man in his late teens or twenties in good health. V and J are TRBV10-2 and TRBJ1-3; no firm D call. The DNA for the CDR3 is TGCGCCAGCAGTGATGGGGTCGGACGGTACTCTGGAAACACCATATATTTT. It specifies CASSDGVGRYSGNTIYF.